The sequence of this T cell receptor beta chain was determined in a study of shared clonotypes between healthy human individuals. The method was immunoSEQ multiplex PCR; TCRdb's version includes in-frame clones alone and lacks a portion of them. This sample has more than 2 million clones, with roughly 94% found just once. Study-level points and caveats: When naive CD4 clonotypes were compared across a few donors, 4% to 6.5% were shared. Shared clonotypes across all four donors exceeded non-shared ones in generation probability.

Looked up from germline, CDR1 is MNHEY and CDR2 is SVGAGI. Deletions cut 6 bases from V and 1 base from J, with 11 bases between. The CDR3 is made up of 14 amino acids. With regard to this clone: Its antigen is not identified.

The chain employs TRBV6-5 and TRBJ2-3; tentatively, D is TRBD2 (5 bases). The clonotype was recovered from a man between 18 and 35 years old in good health. Material: naive CD4+ T cells sorted from blood. This sample's subset: CD45RA+ positively selected. This CDR3 is CASSPGLRTDTQYF. CDR3 sequence (DNA): TGTGCCAGCAGCCCTGGACTTCGCACAGATACGCAGTATTTT.